The 8 T cell receptor beta chains reported below all come from one sample, sequenced in a study of T-cell memory formation after mild COVID-19. One entry per CDR3 protein results from TCRdb running MiXCR on the 5' RACE reads. Seen here are 380,000 or so distinct CDR3 sequences, roughly 13% observed once, and the top ten hold about a fifth. The material sequenced was PBMCs or a T cell subset sorted from them (not recorded which). The receptors here all came from a man in his late teens or twenties who had mild COVID-19 (a few samples of this study predate the infection). Cell type and time point are not known.

The CDR3 DNA sequence: TGTGCCACCAGCCCACGTGGGAAAAACATTCAGTACTTC. The encoded protein is CATSPRGKNIQYF. The chain recombines TRBV15 with TRBJ2-4; D is uncertain. Germline-derived CDR1 and CDR2 are LNHNV and YYDKDF (reference sequence). V was clipped by 5 bases and J by 4 bases, with 9 bases between them. The CDR3 is 13 residues long. Using reference TRBV15 and TRBJ2-4 for the parts outside the CDR3, the full variable domain is DAMVIQNPRYQVTQFGKPVTLSCSQTLNHNVMYWYQQKSSQAPKLLFHYYDKDFNNEADTPDNFQSRRPNTSFCFLDIRSPGLGDTAMYLCATSPRGKNIQYFGAGTRLSVL.

The chain has TRBV5-5 and TRBJ2-7; a possible D gene is TRBD2 (5 bases). The germline V gene encodes CDR1 SGHKS and CDR2 YYEKEE (reference sequence). This CDR3 is built from 11 residues. V shed 7 bases and J shed 3 bases, with 8 bases lying between them. CDR3 sequence: CASQAGYEQYV. For the CDR3, the DNA is TGTGCCAGCCAGGCGGGCTACGAGCAGTACGTC.

This clonotype was counted only a few times. V and J are TRBV6-4 and TRBJ1-5, with D hard to call. CDR1 MRHNA and CDR2 SNTAGT come from the germline V gene. Trimming took off 4 bases at V and 4 bases at J, with 8 bases between the two ends. This CDR3 region has 13 residues. DNA of the CDR3: TGTGCCAGCAGTGCGGAAGAAAATCAGCCCCAGCATTTT. This translates into CASSAEENQPQHF.

This clonotype was detected only once. Written as DNA, the CDR3 is TGTGCCAGCCGGAGGACAGGGAACTATGGCTACACCTTC. Translation: CASRRTGNYGYTF. This rearrangement joins TRBV5-6 to TRBJ1-2, with TRBD1 identical over 8 bases. Per the germline V gene, CDR1 is SGHDT and CDR2 is YYEEEE. J gave up 2 bases and V 7 bases, and 4 bases lay outside the gene matches. The CDR3 spans 13 residues.

This clonotype was seen a handful of times. The chain joins TRBV20-1 to TRBJ2-4; a possible D gene is TRBD2 (7 bases). V gave up 6 bases and J gave up 6 bases, with 15 bases separating them. Germline loops: CDR1 DFQATT, CDR2 SNEGSKA (reference sequence). This CDR3 comprises 13 residues. The CDR3 region has the DNA TGCAGTGCAGGGGGGGGGTTTCTAAACATTCAGTACTTC. This encodes CSAGGGFLNIQYF.

With regard to this clonotype: One base away lies a much larger clone, so this may be a sequencing read error. This CDR3 reads CASSHGQDTDTQYF. DNA of the CDR3: TGCGCCAGCAGCCACGGACAGGACACAGATACGCAGTATTTT. The chain has TRBV5-1 and TRBJ2-3, with 7 bases matching TRBD1. Germline V gene data show CDR1 as SGHRS and CDR2 as YFSETQ. Unmatched junction bases numbered 4, after V lost 4 bases and J lost 2 bases. This CDR3 is built from 14 residues.

This clonotype was counted a few times. This rearrangement joins TRBV9 to TRBJ1-5; D is uncertain. CDR1 is SGDLS and CDR2 is YYNGEE in the germline V gene. V lost 4 bases and J 8 bases, leaving 7 bases between the germline ends. The CDR3 loop spans 11 amino acids. The CDR3 loop is CASSLGKPQHF. CDR3 DNA sequence: TGTGCCAGCAGCTTGGGGAAGCCCCAGCATTTT. Full variable domain (missing parts from reference TRBV9 and TRBJ1-5): DSGVTQTPKHLITATGQRVTLRCSPRSGDLSVYWYQQSLDQGLQFLIQYYNGEERAKGNILERFSAQQFPDLHSELNLSSLELGDSALYFCASSLGKPQHFGDGTRLSIL.

This sequence joins TRBV7-6 and TRBJ1-2; a possible D gene is TRBD1 (6 bases). Germline assignment: CDR1 SGHVS and CDR2 FNYEAQ. With 5 bases removed from V and 10 bases from J, the gap between germline ends came to 29 bases. This CDR3 spans 17 amino acids. The CDR3 region has the DNA TGTGCCAGCAGCAGTCAACCGGCGACGGAACTAGGGGGTGACTACACCTTC. Translated, it gives CASSSQPATELGGDYTF.